This TCR beta chain was identified in a study of blood T cell repertoires in COVID-19. Looking at the study overall: Some COVID-19 samples were acute and others convalescent; all came from the United States, Italy and Spain.

The CDR3 runs 18 residues. V dropped 0 bases and J dropped 1; count of bases not matched to a gene: 7. Germline loops: CDR1 LGHNA, CDR2 YSLEER. Profiled with immunoSEQ multiplex PCR; TCRdb holds only in-frame clones, not every one. The table shows some 180,000 clones, with about four fifths occurring only once. The sample comprised peripheral blood. The receptor comes from a woman aged 55-69 years with COVID-19, enrolled during active disease. V gene TRBV4-3 combines with J gene TRBJ2-4; 9 positions agree with TRBD2. The CDR3 DNA follows: TGCGCCAGCAGCCAAGATTTCGCGGGAGGGGGGGCCAAAAACATTCAGTACTTC. Amino acid sequence: CASSQDFAGGGAKNIQYF.